The 6 T cell receptor beta chains below all came from one sample that was sequenced in a study of T cell responses to AZD1222 COVID-19 vaccine. The data were produced by immunoSEQ multiplex PCR, yet TCRdb's version contains in-frame clones alone and is incomplete. This sample has 75,000 or so clones; around 93% occur once, and the top ten carry 25% to 30%. The specimen was peripheral blood, collected 28 days after the second AZD1222 dose. These receptors came from an adult who received the AZD1222 COVID-19 vaccine.

The V and J genes are TRBV15 and TRBJ2-2; maybe TRBD2 (6 bases). Per germline, CDR1 LNHNV and CDR2 YYDKDF (reference sequence). Trimming removed 6 bases at V and 5 bases at J, with 19 bases between. This CDR3 has 16 residues. CDR3 sequence: CATRSGDFLSTGELFF. The CDR3, as DNA: TGTGCCACCAGGTCCGGGGACTTTTTATCGACCGGGGAGCTGTTTTTT.

The rearrangement joins TRBV27 to TRBJ2-2; TRBD1 aligns across 11 bases. From germline, CDR1 is MNHEY and CDR2 SMNVEV (reference sequence). There are 15 residues in the CDR3. Trimming took 8 bases from V and 8 from J; bases not matched to a gene: 10. The CDR3 coding sequence is TGTGCCAGCGGCGGACAGGGGGCGCCTTGGGGGGAGCTGTTTTTT. Translation gives CASGGQGAPWGELFF.

J is TRBJ2-1 and V is TRBV9; 13 nucleotides line up with TRBD2. The CDR3 has 16 residues. V shed 4 bases, J shed 8 bases, and the junction held 9 bases outside the gene matches. CDR1 SGDLS and CDR2 YYNGEE come from the germline V gene. The CDR3 loop is CASSLSRTSGRDEQFF. The CDR3 DNA reads as TGTGCCAGCAGCCTTTCTCGGACTAGCGGGAGAGATGAGCAGTTCTTC.

This rearrangement joins TRBV14 to TRBJ1-1, with 9 positions matching TRBD1. Looked up from germline, CDR1 is SGHDN and CDR2 is FVKESK. CDR3 length: 16 amino acids. The V gene end was trimmed by 4 bases and the J gene end by 7 bases; junction bases not matched to a gene: 13. This chain's CDR3 is CASSPSDRGIHLEAFF. The CDR3 DNA is TGTGCCAGCAGCCCTAGCGACAGGGGGATTCACCTTGAAGCTTTCTTT. The full variable domain, its missing parts supplied by reference TRBV14 and TRBJ1-1, is EAGVTQFPSHSVIEKGQTVTLRCDPISGHDNLYWYRRVMGKEIKFLLHFVKESKQDESGMPNNRFLAERTGGTYSTLKVQPAELEDSGVYFCASSPSDRGIHLEAFFGQGTRLTVV.

As to this clone: Relative to the germline gene, one junction end is altered; a read error may explain this. The chain carries TRBV5-1 and TRBJ2-7, with TRBD1 matching over 10 bases. CDR3 length equals 10 residues. Per germline, CDR1 SGHRS and CDR2 YFSETQ. This CDR3 reads CASSFGTGVF. The CDR3 DNA follows: TGCGCCAGCAGCTTCGGGACAGGGGTCTTC. The full variable domain, completed using reference TRBV5-1 and TRBJ2-7, is KAGVTQTPRYLIKTRGQQVTLSCSPISGHRSVSWYQQTPGQGLQFLFEYFSETQRNKGNFPGRFSGRQFSNSRSEMNVSTLELGDSALYLCASSFGTGVFGPGTRLTVT.

This rearrangement joins TRBV9 to TRBJ2-1; tentatively, D is TRBD2 (5 bases). CDR3 size: 16 residues. Germline-derived CDR1 and CDR2 are SGDLS and YYNGEE. V shed 3 bases and J shed 0 bases, with 13 bases lying between them. CDR3: CASSARSGSSYNEQFF. The CDR3 DNA reads TGTGCCAGCAGCGCAAGGTCGGGGAGCTCCTACAATGAGCAGTTCTTC.